This T cell receptor (beta chain) was obtained from a study of blood T cell repertoires in COVID-19. Looking at the study overall: Sources were T cells, B-cell-depleted T cells, or PBMCs; the material itself was cDNA or gDNA.

CDR3 size: 15 residues. This clone was seen just once. Clones were read by immunoSEQ multiplex PCR, and TCRdb kept only the in-frame ones, dropping some. The sample shows 130,000 to 150,000 clones, around 87% of them seen only once. The chain joins TRBV21-1 to TRBJ2-5; TRBD1, the table's D call, was not compared with the DNA. TRBV21-1 counts as a pseudogene. The sequence was obtained from a woman in her sixties with active COVID-19. Sequenced sample: peripheral blood. CDR3 amino acids: CASSPRQGTAETQYF. The CDR3 DNA reads as TGTGCCAGCAGCCCTCGACAGGGAACCGCGGAGACCCAGTACTTC.